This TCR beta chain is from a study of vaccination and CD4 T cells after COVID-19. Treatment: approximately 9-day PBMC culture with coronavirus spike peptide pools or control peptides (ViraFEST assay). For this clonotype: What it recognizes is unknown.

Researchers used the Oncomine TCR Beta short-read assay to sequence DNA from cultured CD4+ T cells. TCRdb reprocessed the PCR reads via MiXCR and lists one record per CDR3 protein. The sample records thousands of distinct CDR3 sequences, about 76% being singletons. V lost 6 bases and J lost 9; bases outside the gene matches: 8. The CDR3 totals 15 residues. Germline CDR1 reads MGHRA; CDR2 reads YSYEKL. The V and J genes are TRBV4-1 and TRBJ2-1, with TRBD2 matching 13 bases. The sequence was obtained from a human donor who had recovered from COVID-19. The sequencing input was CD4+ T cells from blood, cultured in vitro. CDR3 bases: TGCGCCAGCAGACTGGGACTAGCGGGGAGGAGTGAGCAGTTCTTC. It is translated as CASRLGLAGRSEQFF.